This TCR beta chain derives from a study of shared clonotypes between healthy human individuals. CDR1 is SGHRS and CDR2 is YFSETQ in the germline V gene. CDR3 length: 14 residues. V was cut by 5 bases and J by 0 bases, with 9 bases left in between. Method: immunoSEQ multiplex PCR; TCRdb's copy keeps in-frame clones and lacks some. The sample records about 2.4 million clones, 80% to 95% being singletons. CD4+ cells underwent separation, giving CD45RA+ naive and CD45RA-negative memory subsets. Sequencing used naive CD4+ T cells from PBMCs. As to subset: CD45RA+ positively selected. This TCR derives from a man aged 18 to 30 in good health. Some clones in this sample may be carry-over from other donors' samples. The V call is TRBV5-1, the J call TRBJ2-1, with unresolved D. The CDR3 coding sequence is TGCGCCAGCAGAAACGTACCCTCCTACAATGAGCAGTTCTTC. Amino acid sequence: CASRNVPSYNEQFF.